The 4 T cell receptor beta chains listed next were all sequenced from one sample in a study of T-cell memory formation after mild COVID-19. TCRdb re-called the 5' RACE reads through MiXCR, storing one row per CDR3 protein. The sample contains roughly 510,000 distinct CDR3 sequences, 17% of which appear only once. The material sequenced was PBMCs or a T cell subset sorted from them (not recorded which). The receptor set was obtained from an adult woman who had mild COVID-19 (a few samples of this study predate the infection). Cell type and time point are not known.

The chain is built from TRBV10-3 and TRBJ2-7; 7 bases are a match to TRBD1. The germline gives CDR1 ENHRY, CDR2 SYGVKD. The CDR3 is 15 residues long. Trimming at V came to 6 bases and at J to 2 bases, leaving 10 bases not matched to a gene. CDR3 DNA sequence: TGTGCCATCAGGGGGACAGCCTTAGGGGCCTACGAGCAGTACTTC. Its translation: CAIRGTALGAYEQYF.

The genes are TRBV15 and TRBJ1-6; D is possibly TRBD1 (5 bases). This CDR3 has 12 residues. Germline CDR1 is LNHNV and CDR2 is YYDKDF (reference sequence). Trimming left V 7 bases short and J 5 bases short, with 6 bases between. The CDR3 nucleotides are TGTGCCACCAAGACAGATAATTCACCCCTCCACTTT. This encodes CATKTDNSPLHF. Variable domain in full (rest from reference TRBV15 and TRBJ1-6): DAMVIQNPRYQVTQFGKPVTLSCSQTLNHNVMYWYQQKSSQAPKLLFHYYDKDFNNEADTPDNFQSRRPNTSFCFLDIRSPGLGDTAMYLCATKTDNSPLHFGNGTRLTVT.

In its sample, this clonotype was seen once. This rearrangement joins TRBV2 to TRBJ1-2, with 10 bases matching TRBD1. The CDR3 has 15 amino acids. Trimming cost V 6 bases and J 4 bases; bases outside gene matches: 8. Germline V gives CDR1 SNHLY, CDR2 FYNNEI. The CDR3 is CASRGPGQGIYGYTF. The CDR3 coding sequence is TGTGCCAGCAGAGGACCGGGACAGGGGATCTATGGCTACACCTTC.

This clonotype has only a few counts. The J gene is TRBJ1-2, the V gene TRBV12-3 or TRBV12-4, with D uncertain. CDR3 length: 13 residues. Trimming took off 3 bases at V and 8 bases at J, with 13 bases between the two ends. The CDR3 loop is CASSFGPHLGYTF. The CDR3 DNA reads TGTGCCAGCAGTTTCGGGCCACACCTGGGCTACACCTTC.